The rows below give T cell receptor beta chains drawn from one sample of a study of patients and donors after allogeneic stem cell transplantation. A single record per CDR3 protein comes from TCRdb applying MiXCR to the RT-PCR reads. The sample has some 960,000 distinct CDR3 sequences; roughly 18% are singletons. Sequencing used blood, either unsorted or a sorted T cell fraction (not recorded which). All receptors derive from a human donor who was either an allogeneic HSCT recipient or a stem cell or donor lymphocyte infusion donor (not recorded which). It is not recorded whose cells these are; they may come from a transplant donor. CDR3s include the opening cysteine and the closing phenylalanine or tryptophan. Fields, in order: D gene, CDR3 length, V gene, clone size, J gene, CDR3 protein, CDR3 DNA. A D gene is named only where the DNA matches it firmly. Rows give clone size only sometimes, using once, few, many, or a class for an expanded clone.

>TRBD2|17|TRBV12-3/TRBV12-4|.|TRBJ2-5
CASSGSSGGARGETQYF
TGTGCCAGCAGTGGGAGTAGCGGGGGGGCCAGGGGGGAGACCCAGTACTTC
>TRBD2|13|TRBV20-1|many|TRBJ2-7
CSARLAVDYEQYF
TGCAGTGCTCGACTAGCGGTGGACTACGAGCAGTACTTC
>.|11|TRBV12-3/TRBV12-4|few|TRBJ2-3
CASRVAKTQYF
TGTGCCAGCAGGGTAGCGAAGACGCAGTATTTT
>TRBD2|17|TRBV3-1|few|TRBJ2-7
CASRKIAGEDGTYEQYF
TGTGCCAGCAGAAAAATAGCGGGAGAAGACGGAACCTACGAGCAGTACTTC
>TRBD1|14|TRBV5-1|.|TRBJ1-2
CASSFGQAVYGYTF
TGCGCCAGCAGCTTTGGACAGGCCGTCTATGGCTACACCTTC
>.|15|TRBV6-5|.|TRBJ2-2
CASSYSAEGTGELFF
TGTGCCAGCAGTTACTCGGCCGAGGGGACCGGGGAGCTGTTTTTT
>.|14|TRBV11-1|few|TRBJ2-5
CASSLASPGGTQYF
TGTGCCAGCAGCCTAGCTTCTCCTGGGGGGACCCAGTACTTC
>TRBD1|13|TRBV7-2|few|TRBJ1-2
CASSLEQGKGYTF
TGTGCCAGCAGCTTAGAACAGGGGAAGGGCTACACCTTC
>TRBD2|14|TRBV6-1|.|TRBJ2-7
CASSVAGRPYEQYF
TGTGCCAGCAGTGTAGCGGGGAGACCCTACGAGCAGTACTTC
>TRBD2|20|TRBV29-1|few|TRBJ2-1
CSVEDVVGTSGRASYNEQFF
TGCAGCGTTGAAGATGTGGTTGGGACTAGCGGGAGGGCTTCCTACAATGAGCAGTTCTTC
>.|13|TRBV28|few|TRBJ2-5
CASSLGGQKTQYF
TGTGCCAGCAGTTTAGGGGGGCAGAAGACCCAGTACTTC
>TRBD2|17|TRBV4-3|.|TRBJ2-5
CASSQDRLAGTGETQYF
TGCGCCAGCAGCCAAGATCGACTAGCGGGGACAGGGGAGACCCAGTACTTC
>TRBD1|14|TRBV2|few|TRBJ2-3
CASPRGQRRDTQYF
TGTGCCAGTCCCCGGGGACAGAGAAGAGATACGCAGTATTTT
>.|15|TRBV5-1|.|TRBJ2-2
CASSLTSRGSGELFF
TGCGCCAGCAGCTTGACCTCGAGAGGTTCCGGGGAGCTGTTTTTT
>.|15|TRBV6-5|few|TRBJ2-2
CASSYSSGETGELFF
TGTGCCAGCAGTTACTCGTCAGGGGAGACCGGGGAGCTGTTTTTT
>.|15|TRBV15|few|TRBJ1-4
CATSRRRDIDEKLFF
TGTGCCACCAGCAGGCGACGGGACATCGATGAAAAACTGTTTTTT
>.|13|TRBV29-1|.|TRBJ2-3
CSVRTLSTDTQYF
TGCAGCGTCCGGACACTTAGCACAGATACGCAGTATTTT
>.|14|TRBV12-3/TRBV12-4|.|TRBJ1-1
CASSPRGVNTEVFF
TGTGCCAGCAGTCCCCGGGGAGTGAACACTGAAGTTTTCTTT
>.|12|TRBV3-1|.|TRBJ2-4
CASSQGEVTQYF
TGTGCCAGCAGCCAGGGGGAGGTCACTCAGTACTTC
>.|15|TRBV6-1|.|TRBJ1-1
CASTQLGAGETEAFF
TGTGCCAGCACCCAATTGGGAGCAGGGGAAACTGAAGCTTTCTTT